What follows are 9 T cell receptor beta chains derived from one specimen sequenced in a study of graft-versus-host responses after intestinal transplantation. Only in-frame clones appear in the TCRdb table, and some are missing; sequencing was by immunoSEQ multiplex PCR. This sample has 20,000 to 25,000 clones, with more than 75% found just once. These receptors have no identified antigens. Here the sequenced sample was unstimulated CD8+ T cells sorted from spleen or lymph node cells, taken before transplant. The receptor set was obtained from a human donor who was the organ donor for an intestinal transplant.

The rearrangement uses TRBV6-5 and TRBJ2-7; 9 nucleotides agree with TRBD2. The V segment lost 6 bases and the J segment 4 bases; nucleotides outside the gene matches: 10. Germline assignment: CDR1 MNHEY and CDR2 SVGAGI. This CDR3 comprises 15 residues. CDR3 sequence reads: CASRILAGNGYEQYF. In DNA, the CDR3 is TGTGCCAGCAGAATCCTAGCGGGAAACGGATACGAGCAGTACTTC.

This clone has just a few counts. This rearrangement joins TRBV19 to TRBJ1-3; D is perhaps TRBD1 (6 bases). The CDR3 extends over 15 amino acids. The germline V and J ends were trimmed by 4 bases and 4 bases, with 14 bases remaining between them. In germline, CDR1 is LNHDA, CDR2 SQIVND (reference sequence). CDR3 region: CASSTSGTTGNTIYF. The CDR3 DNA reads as TGTGCCAGTAGTACGTCCGGGACAACCGGAAACACCATATATTTT. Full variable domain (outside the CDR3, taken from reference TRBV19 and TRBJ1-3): DGGITQSPKYLFRKEGQNVTLSCEQNLNHDAMYWYRQDPGQGLRLIYYSQIVNDFQKGDIAEGYSVSREKKESFPLTVTSAQKNPTAFYLCASSTSGTTGNTIYFGEGSWLTVV.

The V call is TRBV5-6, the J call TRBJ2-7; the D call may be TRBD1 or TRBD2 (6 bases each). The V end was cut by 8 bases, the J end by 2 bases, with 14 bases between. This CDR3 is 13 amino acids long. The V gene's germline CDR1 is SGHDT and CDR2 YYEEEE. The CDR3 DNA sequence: TGTGCCAGTGCCGGGGGACACACCTACGAGCAGTACTTC. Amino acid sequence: CASAGGHTYEQYF.

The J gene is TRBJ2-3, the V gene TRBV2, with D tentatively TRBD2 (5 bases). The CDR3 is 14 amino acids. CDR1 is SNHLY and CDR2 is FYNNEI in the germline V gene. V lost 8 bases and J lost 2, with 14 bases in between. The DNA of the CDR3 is TGTGCCAGCTGGAGTAGCGTTTTCACAGATACGCAGTATTTT. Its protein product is CASWSSVFTDTQYF.

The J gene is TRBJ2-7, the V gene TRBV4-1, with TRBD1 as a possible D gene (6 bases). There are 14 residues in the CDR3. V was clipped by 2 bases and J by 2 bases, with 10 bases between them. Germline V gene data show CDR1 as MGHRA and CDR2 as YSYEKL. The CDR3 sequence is CASSQLTGTYEQYF. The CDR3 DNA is TGCGCCAGCAGCCAACTTACAGGGACCTACGAGCAGTACTTC.

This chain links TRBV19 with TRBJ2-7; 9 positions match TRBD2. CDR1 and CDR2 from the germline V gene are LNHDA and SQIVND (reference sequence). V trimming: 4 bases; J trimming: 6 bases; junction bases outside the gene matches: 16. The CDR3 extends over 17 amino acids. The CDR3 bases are TGTGCCAGTAGTAAGGGCTGTGAGCGGGGGGTGGTCTGCGAGCAGTACTTC. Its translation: CASSKGCERGVVCEQYF. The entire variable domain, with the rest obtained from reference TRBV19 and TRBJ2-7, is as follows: DGGITQSPKYLFRKEGQNVTLSCEQNLNHDAMYWYRQDPGQGLRLIYYSQIVNDFQKGDIAEGYSVSREKKESFPLTVTSAQKNPTAFYLCASSKGCERGVVCEQYFGPGTRLTVT.

For the CDR3, the DNA is TGTGCCAGCAGACTGACAGGGGAGTTTGAAAAACTGTTTTTT. Protein product: CASRLTGEFEKLFF. The chain joins TRBV27 to TRBJ1-4, with TRBD1 matching 8 bases. CDR1 is MNHEY and CDR2 is SMNVEV in the germline V gene (reference sequence). The CDR3 length is 14 residues. Trimming removed 6 bases from V and 7 bases from J; junction bases left unmatched: 7.

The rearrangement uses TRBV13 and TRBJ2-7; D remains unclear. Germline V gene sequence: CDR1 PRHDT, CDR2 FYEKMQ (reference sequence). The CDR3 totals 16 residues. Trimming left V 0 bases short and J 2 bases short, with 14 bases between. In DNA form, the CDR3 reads TGTGCCAGCAGCTTAGGCCTGCAAGGAGAGCCCTACGAGCAGTACTTC. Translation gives CASSLGLQGEPYEQYF.

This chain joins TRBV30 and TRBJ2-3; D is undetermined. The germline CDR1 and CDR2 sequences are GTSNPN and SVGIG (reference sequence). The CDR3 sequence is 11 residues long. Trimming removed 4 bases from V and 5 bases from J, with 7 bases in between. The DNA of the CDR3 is TGTGCCTGGATGGGTCGAGATACGCAGTATTTT. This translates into CAWMGRDTQYF.